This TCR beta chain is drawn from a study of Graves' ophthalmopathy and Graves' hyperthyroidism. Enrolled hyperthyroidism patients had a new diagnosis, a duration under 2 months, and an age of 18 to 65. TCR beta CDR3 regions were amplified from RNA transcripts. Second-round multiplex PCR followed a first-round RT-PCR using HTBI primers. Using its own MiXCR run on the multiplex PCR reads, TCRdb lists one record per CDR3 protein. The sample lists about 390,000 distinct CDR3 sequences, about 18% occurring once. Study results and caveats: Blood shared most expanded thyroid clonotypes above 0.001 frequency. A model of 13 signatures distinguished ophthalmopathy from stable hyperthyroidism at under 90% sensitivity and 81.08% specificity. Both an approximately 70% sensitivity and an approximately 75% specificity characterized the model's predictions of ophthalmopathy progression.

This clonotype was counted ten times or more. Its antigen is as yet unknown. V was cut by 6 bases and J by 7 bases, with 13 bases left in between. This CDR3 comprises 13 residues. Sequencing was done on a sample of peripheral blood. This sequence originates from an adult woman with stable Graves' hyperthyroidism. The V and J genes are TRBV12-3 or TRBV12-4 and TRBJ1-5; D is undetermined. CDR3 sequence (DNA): TGTGCCAGCAGCACCGTTTCGGGGCAGCCCCAGCATTTT. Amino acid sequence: CASSTVSGQPQHF.